One sample yielded the 27 T cell receptor beta chains listed below, sequenced in a study of blood T cell repertoires in COVID-19. This table comes from immunoSEQ multiplex PCR, and its TCRdb copy is limited to in-frame clones, with some not included. The table has about 270,000 clones, 88% seen once. Input material: peripheral blood. These receptor sequences come from a man in his 60s who had recovered from COVID-19.

The rearrangement joins TRBV4-2 to TRBJ2-7, with 13 nucleotides matching TRBD2. Germline V gene sequence: CDR1 LGHNA, CDR2 YNFKEQ. With 4 bases clipped from V and 2 bases from J, the junction kept 8 bases outside the gene matches. This CDR3 has 17 residues. The CDR3 nucleotides are TGTGCCAGCAGCCCCTCAGGACTAGCGGGGGCTGCCTACGAGCAGTACTTC. Translation gives CASSPSGLAGAAYEQYF.

The chain joins TRBV11-2 to TRBJ2-1; 12 nucleotides agree with TRBD2. Per the germline V gene, CDR1 is SGHAT and CDR2 is FQNNGV. The CDR3 totals 16 residues. Trimming took 0 bases from V and 8 from J; bases not matched to a gene: 5. The chain's CDR3 is CASSLDRRLAGDEQFF. As DNA, the CDR3 is TGTGCCAGCAGCTTAGATCGTAGACTAGCGGGGGATGAGCAGTTCTTC.

This chain links TRBV2 with TRBJ2-3; 11 bases are a match to TRBD2. The V gene end was trimmed by 6 bases and the J gene end by 3 bases; junction bases not matched to a gene: 8. The CDR3 consists of 16 residues. Germline V gene data show CDR1 as SNHLY and CDR2 as FYNNEI. This chain's CDR3 is CASRPLAGGGTDTQYF. DNA of the CDR3: TGTGCCAGCAGGCCTCTAGCGGGGGGCGGGACAGATACGCAGTATTTT.

The CDR3 region is CASSLLQIDSNIQYF. In DNA, the CDR3 is TGTGCCAGCAGCTTGTTACAGATTGATTCGAACATTCAGTACTTC. The rearrangement joins TRBV5-4 to TRBJ2-4; no reliable D call. CDR1 is SGHNT and CDR2 is YYREEE in the germline V gene (reference sequence). The CDR3 consists of 15 residues. V lost 1 base, J lost 7 bases, and 15 bases lay in between. The whole variable domain, filled in from reference TRBV5-4 and TRBJ2-4, reads ETGVTQSPTHLIKTRGQQVTLRCSSQSGHNTVSWYQQALGQGPQFIFQYYREEENGRGNFPPRFSGLQFPNYSSELNVNALELDDSALYLCASSLLQIDSNIQYFGAGTRLSVL.

The chain links TRBV28 to TRBJ1-2, with D perhaps TRBD1 (5 bases). The ends were cut back, 1 base at V and 5 bases at J, with 11 bases in the middle. CDR1 is MDHEN and CDR2 is SYDVKM in the germline V gene. The CDR3 contains 14 residues. CDR3 sequence: CASSLYPGRYGYTF. Here the CDR3 DNA reads TGTGCCAGCAGTTTATATCCAGGGAGGTATGGCTACACCTTC.

The chain uses TRBV7-8 and TRBJ2-1; the match to TRBD1 covers 12 bases. CDR1 is SGHVS and CDR2 is FQNEAQ in the germline V gene. With V trimmed by 2 bases and J by 0 bases, 8 bases remained unmatched. The CDR3 has 19 residues. This CDR3 reads CASSLLGTGGSSSYNEQFF. In DNA, the CDR3 is TGTGCCAGCAGCTTATTAGGGACAGGGGGCTCCAGCTCCTACAATGAGCAGTTCTTC.

V gene TRBV2 combines with J gene TRBJ1-2; TRBD1 matches 8 bases. Germline CDR1 SNHLY, CDR2 FYNNEI. V was pared by 6 bases and J by 7 bases, with 4 bases of the junction left unmatched. The CDR3 length is 12 residues. Written as DNA, the CDR3 is TGTGCCAGCAGACCCGGGACAGGTGGCTACACCTTC. This translates into CASRPGTGGYTF. Looking up the rest from reference TRBV2 and TRBJ1-2 gives the full variable domain: EPEVTQTPSHQVTQMGQEVILRCVPISNHLYFYWYRQILGQKVEFLVSFYNNEISEKSEIFDDQFSVERPDGSNFTLKIRSTKLEDSAMYFCASRPGTGGYTFGSGTRLTVV.

V usage is TRBV21-1 and J usage is TRBJ1-4; the D call TRBD1 from the table was never checked on the DNA. TRBV21-1 is listed as a pseudogene. The CDR3 length is 15 residues. CDR3 nucleotides: TGTGCCAGCAGCAAAAAGGGACAGATTAATGAAAAACTGTTTTTT. Translated: CASSKKGQINEKLFF.

This chain links TRBV21-1 with TRBJ1-2; the D call of TRBD1 is as the table states it, not checked on the DNA. TRBV21-1 is annotated as a pseudogene. The CDR3 is 19 residues long. The CDR3 here is CASSNRDTRTTNYYYGYTF. CDR3 nucleotide sequence: TGTGCCAGCAGCAACCGGGACACCCGTACTACGAACTATTACTATGGCTACACCTTC.

CDR3 protein: CASSLGDLGQGYGYTF. The DNA for the CDR3 is TGCGCCAGCAGCTTGGGAGACTTGGGGCAGGGCTATGGCTACACCTTC. The V call is TRBV5-1, the J call TRBJ1-2; the D gene is possibly TRBD1 (5 bases). The germline V and J ends were trimmed by 0 bases and 4 bases, with 16 bases remaining between them. Per the germline V gene, CDR1 is SGHRS and CDR2 is YFSETQ. The CDR3 is made up of 16 amino acids.

The V call is TRBV11-2, the J call TRBJ1-3; D unclear. V was cut by 5 bases and J by 0 bases, with 14 bases left in between. The CDR3 is 16 amino acids. Germline CDR1 and CDR2: SGHAT and FQNNGV. The CDR3 loop is CASSLWEKSSGNTIYF. CDR3 in DNA: TGTGCCAGCAGCCTTTGGGAGAAAAGCTCTGGAAACACCATATATTTT.

The rearrangement uses TRBV3-1 (or the pseudogene TRBV3-2) and TRBJ1-2, with 8 bases matching TRBD1. After removal of 7 bases from V and 5 bases from J, the junction contained 9 bases not matched to a gene. Per the germline V gene, CDR1 is LGHDT and CDR2 is YNNKEL (reference sequence). This CDR3 region has 14 residues. The CDR3 sequence: CASKDRGLDYGYTF. DNA for the CDR3: TGTGCCAGCAAAGACAGGGGACTGGATTATGGCTACACCTTC.

Only a few counts were recorded for this clone. This chain connects TRBV6-2 or TRBV6-3 to TRBJ1-2; D unresolved. The CDR3 is 13 residues long. Per germline, CDR1 MNHEY and CDR2 SVGEGT. V dropped 2 bases and J dropped 3 bases, with 7 bases sitting between them. CDR3: CASSYEEHYGYTF. The CDR3 region has the DNA TGTGCCAGCAGTTACGAGGAGCACTATGGCTACACCTTC.

The J gene is TRBJ2-1, the V gene TRBV13; 11 nucleotides match TRBD2. Germline loops: CDR1 PRHDT, CDR2 FYEKMQ (reference sequence). Trimming cost V 5 bases and J 0 bases; bases outside gene matches: 15. The CDR3 has 20 residues. Written as DNA, the CDR3 is TGTGCCAGCAGCCCTTCCCCGGGACTAGCGGAACCAAGCTCCTACAATGAGCAGTTCTTC. Translating gives CASSPSPGLAEPSSYNEQFF.

The chain recombines TRBV24-1 with TRBJ2-3; D unresolved. With 1 base removed from V and 2 bases from J, the gap between germline ends came to 15 bases. This CDR3 has 17 amino acids. Germline V gene sequence: CDR1 KGHDR, CDR2 SFDVKD. The CDR3 coding sequence is TGTGCCACCAGTGATTTTAAGGTTTCACAGTTCACAGATACGCAGTATTTT. It is translated as CATSDFKVSQFTDTQYF.

This clone was seen a single time. The V gene is TRBV18, the J gene TRBJ2-1; TRBD1 matches 9 bases. Per germline, CDR1 KGHSH and CDR2 LQKENI. Trimming at V came to 0 bases and at J to 10 bases, leaving 10 bases not matched to a gene. CDR3 length: 16 residues. CDR3: CASSPPREQGAREQFF. In DNA form, the CDR3 reads TGTGCCAGCTCACCACCCCGAGAACAGGGGGCGAGGGAGCAGTTCTTC.

The chain joins TRBV7-9 to TRBJ1-2; possible D gene TRBD1, 5 bases. Germline CDR1 and CDR2: SEHNR and FQNEAQ (reference sequence). Trimming took 5 bases from V and 7 from J, leaving 14 bases between them. The CDR3 totals 13 residues. The CDR3 here is CASSPGRGTGYTF. For the CDR3, the DNA is TGTGCCAGCAGCCCTGGGAGGGGCACTGGCTACACCTTC.

In DNA, the CDR3 is TGTGCCAGCAGCCCCCAAGGAGGGAACACTGAAGCTTTCTTT. It yields the protein CASSPQGGNTEAFF. This sequence joins TRBV5-6 and TRBJ1-1; D not resolved. V lost 4 bases, J lost 1 base, and 11 bases lay in between. Germline CDR1 SGHDT, CDR2 YYEEEE. The CDR3 has 14 amino acids.

The rearrangement links TRBV2 to TRBJ1-4, with D perhaps matching TRBD1 (6 bases). The length of the CDR3 is 17 residues. The V end lost 2 bases, the J end lost 3 bases, and 16 bases lay between the germline ends. Germline assignment: CDR1 SNHLY and CDR2 FYNNEI. CDR3 DNA sequence: TGTGCCAGCAGTGAAAGGGGGACCGCCTGGGCTAATGAAAAACTGTTTTTT. Encoded protein: CASSERGTAWANEKLFF.

This clone appeared a single time. This sequence joins TRBV12-3 or TRBV12-4 and TRBJ1-2; D remains unclear. This CDR3 has 11 residues. The V end was cut by 6 bases, the J end by 4 bases, with 6 bases between. For the CDR3, the DNA is TGTGCCAGCAGCGCGGTCTATGGCTACACCTTC. Encoded protein: CASSAVYGYTF.

V and J are TRBV5-4 and TRBJ2-7, with 7 bases aligning to TRBD1. J was trimmed by 3 bases and V by 5 bases; bases with no gene match: 14. Germline V gives CDR1 SGHNT, CDR2 YYREEE (reference sequence). The CDR3 runs to 16 residues. CDR3 amino acids: CASSSERDSRRYEQYF. The CDR3 DNA reads TGTGCCAGCAGTTCAGAACGGGACAGTCGACGCTACGAGCAGTACTTC. Based on the CDR3 plus reference TRBV5-4 and TRBJ2-7, the full variable domain is ETGVTQSPTHLIKTRGQQVTLRCSSQSGHNTVSWYQQALGQGPQFIFQYYREEENGRGNFPPRFSGLQFPNYSSELNVNALELDDSALYLCASSSERDSRRYEQYFGPGTRLTVT.

This chain connects TRBV29-1 to TRBJ1-4, with D possibly TRBD1 on 6 matching bases. Trimming pared 6 bases from V and 5 bases from J, leaving 16 bases between. The CDR3 is made up of 14 amino acids. The V gene's germline CDR1 is SQVTM and CDR2 ANQGSEA. The DNA for the CDR3 is TGCAGCGTAGCCCTACAGGGAGGGAATGAAAAACTGTTTTTT. Protein sequence: CSVALQGGNEKLFF. The full variable domain, with the rest looked up from reference TRBV29-1 and TRBJ1-4, is SAVISQKPSRDICQRGTSLTIQCQVDSQVTMMFWYRQQPGQSLTLIATANQGSEATYESGFVIDKFPISRPNLTFSTLTVSNMSPEDSSIYLCSVALQGGNEKLFFGSGTQLSVL.

This chain connects TRBV10-3 to TRBJ2-4; TRBD1 agrees at 7 bases. The ends lost 3 bases at V and 6 bases at J; junction bases unmatched: 8. Germline CDR1 is ENHRY and CDR2 is SYGVKD. The CDR3 sequence is 15 residues long. The CDR3 DNA follows: TGTGCCATCAGTGAAGGGGACAGAGGCTCAAACATTCAGTACTTC. This sequence encodes CAISEGDRGSNIQYF.

This chain links TRBV4-1 with TRBJ1-2; D gene ambiguous. V lost 0 bases and J lost 4, with 15 bases in between. The CDR3 runs 16 residues. Germline V gives CDR1 MGHRA, CDR2 YSYEKL. Here the CDR3 DNA reads TGCGCCAGCAGCCAAGATTGGCCCGAACCCGTCTATGGCTACACCTTC. It translates to CASSQDWPEPVYGYTF.

The chain uses TRBV19 and TRBJ2-3; 7 bases fit TRBD1. V lost 4 bases and J lost 2; bases outside the gene matches: 3. The CDR3 length is 14 residues. In germline, CDR1 is LNHDA, CDR2 SQIVND (reference sequence). Here the CDR3 reads CASSTGQLTDTQYF. DNA for the CDR3: TGTGCCAGTAGTACGGGACAGCTCACAGATACGCAGTATTTT.

This clone was seen once. The chain recombines TRBV5-4 with TRBJ1-1, with 9 bases that match TRBD1. Germline V gene data show CDR1 as SGHNT and CDR2 as YYREEE (reference sequence). V was pared by 4 bases and J by 1 base, with 5 bases of the junction left unmatched. There are 15 residues in the CDR3. The CDR3 nucleotides are TGTGCCAGCAGCCCCCGGACAGGGGAGAACACTGAAGCTTTCTTT. The encoded protein is CASSPRTGENTEAFF.

The chain uses TRBV11-1 and TRBJ2-3; 8 positions match TRBD2. The ends lost 4 bases at V and 3 bases at J; junction bases unmatched: 9. The CDR3 contains 16 residues. Germline CDR1 and CDR2: SGHAT and FQDESV (reference sequence). CDR3: CASSWRSGGRTDTQYF. CDR3 DNA: TGTGCCAGCAGCTGGCGGAGCGGGGGAAGAACAGATACGCAGTATTTT.